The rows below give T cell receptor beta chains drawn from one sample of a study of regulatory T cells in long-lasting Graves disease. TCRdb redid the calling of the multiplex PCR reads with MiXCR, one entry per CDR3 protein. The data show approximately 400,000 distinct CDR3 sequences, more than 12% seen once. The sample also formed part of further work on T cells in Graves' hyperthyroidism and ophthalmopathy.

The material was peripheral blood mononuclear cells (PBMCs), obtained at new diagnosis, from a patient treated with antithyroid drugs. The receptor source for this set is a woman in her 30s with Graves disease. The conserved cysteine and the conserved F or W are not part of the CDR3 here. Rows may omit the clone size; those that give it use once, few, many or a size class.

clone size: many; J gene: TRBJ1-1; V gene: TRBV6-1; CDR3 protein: ASSHRTGEAF
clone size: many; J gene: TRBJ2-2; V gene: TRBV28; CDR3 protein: ASSLPGTSGNTGELF
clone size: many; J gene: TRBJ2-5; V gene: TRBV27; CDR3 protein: ASRSIAGGPPKTQY
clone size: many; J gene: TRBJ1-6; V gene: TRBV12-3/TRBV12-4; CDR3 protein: ASSLGGNYNSPLH
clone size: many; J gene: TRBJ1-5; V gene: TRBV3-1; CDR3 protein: ASSQDTVNQPQH
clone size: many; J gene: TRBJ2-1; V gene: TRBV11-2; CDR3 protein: ASSSQTGTRVDEQF
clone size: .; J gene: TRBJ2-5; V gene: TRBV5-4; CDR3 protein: ASSSASRSETQY
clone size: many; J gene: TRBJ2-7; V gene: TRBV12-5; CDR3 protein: ASGLGTIEQY
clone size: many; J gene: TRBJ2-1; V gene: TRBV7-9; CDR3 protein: ASSRSSESSYNEQF
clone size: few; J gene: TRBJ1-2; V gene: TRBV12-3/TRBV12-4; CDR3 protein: ASTKQGAESGYT
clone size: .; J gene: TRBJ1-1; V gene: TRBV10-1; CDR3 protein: ASSESQVAEAF
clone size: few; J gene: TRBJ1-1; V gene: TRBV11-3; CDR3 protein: ASSLGWENTEAF
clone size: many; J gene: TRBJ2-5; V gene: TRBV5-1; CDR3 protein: ASSLKGAETQY
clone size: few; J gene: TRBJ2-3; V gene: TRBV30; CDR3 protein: AWSTYLRAGAFSGQY
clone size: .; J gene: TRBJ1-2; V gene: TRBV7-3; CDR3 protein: ASSPDRLSFT
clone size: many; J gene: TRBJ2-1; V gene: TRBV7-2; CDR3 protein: ASSLVQGPPYNEQF
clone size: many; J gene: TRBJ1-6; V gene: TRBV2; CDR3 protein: ASSFKTGISPLH
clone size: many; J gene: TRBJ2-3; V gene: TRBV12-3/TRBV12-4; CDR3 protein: ASSRRSVMGATQY
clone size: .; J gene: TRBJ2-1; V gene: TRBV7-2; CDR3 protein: ASTLDGYNNEQF
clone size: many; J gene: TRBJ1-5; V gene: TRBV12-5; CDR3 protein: ASGVGDRGSNQPQH
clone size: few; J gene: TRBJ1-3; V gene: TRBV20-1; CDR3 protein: SAEDRARNTIY
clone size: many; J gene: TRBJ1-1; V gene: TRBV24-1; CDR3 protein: ATSDLNEAF
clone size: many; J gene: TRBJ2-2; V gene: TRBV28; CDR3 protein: ASIAGEYTGELF
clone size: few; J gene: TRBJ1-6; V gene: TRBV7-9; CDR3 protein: ASRPGAYNSPLH
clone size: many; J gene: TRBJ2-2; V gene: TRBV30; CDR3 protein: AWSAPDRAAGELF
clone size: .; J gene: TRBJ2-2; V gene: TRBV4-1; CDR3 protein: ASSQDLYTGELF
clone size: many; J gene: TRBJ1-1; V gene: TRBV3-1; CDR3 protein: ASSQERQGRDRTTEAF
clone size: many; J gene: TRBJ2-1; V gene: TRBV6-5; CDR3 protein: ASSYSNLAGGPRNEQF
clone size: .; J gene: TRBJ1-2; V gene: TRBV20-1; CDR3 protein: SADEDGGYT
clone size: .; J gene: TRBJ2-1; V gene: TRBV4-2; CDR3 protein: ASSQDLRLAGIYNEQF